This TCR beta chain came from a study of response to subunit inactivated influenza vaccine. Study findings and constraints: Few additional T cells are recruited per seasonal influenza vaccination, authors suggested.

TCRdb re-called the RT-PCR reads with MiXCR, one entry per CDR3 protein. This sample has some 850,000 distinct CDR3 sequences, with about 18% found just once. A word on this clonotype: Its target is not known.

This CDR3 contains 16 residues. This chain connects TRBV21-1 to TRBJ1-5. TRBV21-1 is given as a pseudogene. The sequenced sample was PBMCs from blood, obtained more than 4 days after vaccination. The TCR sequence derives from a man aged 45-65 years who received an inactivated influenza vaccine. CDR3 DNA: TGTGCCAGCAGCAAAAGAACGGCCTTTAGCAATCAGCCCCAGCATTTT. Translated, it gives CASSKRTAFSNQPQHF.